Below, 12 T cell receptor beta chains from the same sample are listed, as sequenced in a study of PD-1 blockade in classical Hodgkin lymphoma. The time point is: cycle 4 day 1 (C4D1), after less than 7 weeks of nivolumab. There was relapse after autologous stem cell transplantation in every patient, and there was variation in brentuximab vedotin exposure. Assay: immunoSEQ multiplex PCR; the TCRdb copy retains only in-frame clones and omits some. The table includes roughly 20,000 clones, roughly three quarters detected once. The sample consisted of peripheral blood mononuclear cells (PBMCs), taken before the fourth cycle of nivolumab. The source of these receptors is a human donor with classical Hodgkin lymphoma.

This rearrangement joins TRBV7-9 to TRBJ2-7, with 8 bases that match TRBD1. The J segment lost 7 bases and the V segment lost 5 bases, leaving 7 bases of the junction unmatched. Germline V gene data show CDR1 as SEHNR and CDR2 as FQNEAQ (reference sequence). This CDR3 has 13 amino acids. CDR3 loop: CASSPRQGWEQYF. The CDR3 DNA sequence: TGTGCCAGCAGCCCCCGACAGGGGTGGGAGCAGTACTTC.

The rearrangement joins TRBV19 to TRBJ2-5, with D hard to call. Per germline, CDR1 LNHDA and CDR2 SQIVND (reference sequence). V was clipped by 5 bases and J by 5 bases, with 12 bases between them. The CDR3 consists of 13 residues. The CDR3 spells CASSVQVQETQYF. The CDR3 bases are TGTGCCAGTAGTGTCCAGGTCCAGGAGACCCAGTACTTC.

This rearrangement joins TRBV11-2 to TRBJ1-3; D is possibly TRBD1 (5 bases). Germline assignment: CDR1 SGHAT and CDR2 FQNNGV. This CDR3 comprises 14 residues. V was cut by 0 bases and J by 2 bases, with 5 bases left in between. The CDR3, as DNA: TGTGCCAGCAGCTTAGACAGGGCTGGAAACACCATATATTTT. Translation gives CASSLDRAGNTIYF.

The genes are TRBV27 and TRBJ1-1; D is uncertain. V gave up 8 bases and J gave up 11 bases, with 15 bases separating them. The CDR3 extends over 11 amino acids. Germline CDR1 is MNHEY and CDR2 is SMNVEV (reference sequence). CDR3 in DNA: TGTGCCAGCGTACGGGCAGGAGTCGCTTTCTTT. It is translated as CASVRAGVAFF.

The J gene is TRBJ2-7, the V gene TRBV27; D is possibly TRBD1 (5 bases). V was cut by 5 bases and J by 5 bases, with 19 bases left in between. CDR1 and CDR2 (germline): MNHEY, SMNVEV (reference sequence). The CDR3 covers 15 residues. CDR3: CASSTYRMCPHEQYF. The CDR3 coding sequence is TGTGCCAGCAGTACCTACAGGATGTGTCCCCACGAGCAGTACTTC.

The chain links TRBV25-1 to TRBJ2-2, with no clear D. This CDR3 is 15 amino acids long. Germline V gives CDR1 MGHDK, CDR2 SYGVNS. Trimming cost V 3 bases and J 4 bases, with 12 bases left between them. The CDR3: CASSESVYPTGELFF. CDR3 nucleotides: TGTGCCAGCAGTGAGAGCGTCTACCCCACCGGGGAGCTGTTTTTT.

The CDR3 loop reads CASSLGSGAEAFF. The CDR3 nucleotides read TGCGCCAGCAGCTTGGGGTCAGGGGCTGAAGCTTTCTTT. The rearrangement uses TRBV5-1 and TRBJ1-1, with a possible D match to TRBD1 (6 bases). The germline gives CDR1 SGHRS, CDR2 YFSETQ. Between the trimmed V and J ends, which lost 0 bases and 6 bases, there was a span of 9 bases. The CDR3 loop spans 13 amino acids.

V and J are TRBV18 and TRBJ1-4; tentative D call: TRBD1 (6 bases). The CDR3 totals 16 residues. Germline CDR1 KGHSH, CDR2 LQKENI. Trimming stripped 5 bases from V and 4 bases from J, with 17 bases between. CDR3: CASSSLDRRFNEKLFF. The CDR3 DNA follows: TGTGCCAGCTCATCTTTAGACAGGAGATTTAATGAAAAACTGTTTTTT.

The CDR3 region is CASSSHITLEQYF. The DNA for the CDR3 is TGCGCCAGCAGCTCTCATATTACCCTGGAGCAGTACTTC. V usage is TRBV4-1 and J usage is TRBJ2-7, with no clear D. Germline V gene lookup returns CDR1 MGHRA and CDR2 YSYEKL. The germline V and J ends were trimmed by 5 bases and 7 bases, with 15 bases remaining between them. The CDR3 is made up of 13 amino acids.

A note on this clone: Mismatch with germline at one junction end may stem from a read error. The same CDR3 also results from other DNA sequences found in this sample. V gene TRBV5-1 combines with J gene TRBJ2-7; 7 nucleotides match TRBD2. Germline V gene sequence: CDR1 SGHRS, CDR2 YFSETQ. This CDR3 contains 15 residues. CDR3 DNA sequence: TGCGCCAGCAGCTTGGGTCTAGCGGCCTCCTACGAGCAGTACTTT. Translated, it gives CASSLGLAASYEQYF.

This chain links TRBV19 with TRBJ1-1; tentative D call: TRBD1 (6 bases). V dropped 7 bases and J dropped 1 base, with 13 bases sitting between them. The germline V gene has CDR1 LNHDA and CDR2 SQIVND (reference sequence). This CDR3 comprises 14 residues. The CDR3 loop reads CASKGGPTNTEAFF. For the CDR3, the DNA is TGTGCCAGTAAGGGGGGCCCTACGAACACTGAAGCTTTCTTT.

This clone was observed once. J is TRBJ2-5 and V is TRBV7-3, with 8 bases aligning to TRBD2. The V gene's germline CDR1 is SGHTA and CDR2 FQGTGA. CDR3 length: 15 amino acids. The J segment lost 3 bases and the V segment lost 2 bases, leaving 5 bases of the junction unmatched. The CDR3 DNA sequence: TGTGCCAGCAGCTTAGTGCCCGGGGGGGAAGAGACCCAGTACTTC. Translation gives CASSLVPGGEETQYF.